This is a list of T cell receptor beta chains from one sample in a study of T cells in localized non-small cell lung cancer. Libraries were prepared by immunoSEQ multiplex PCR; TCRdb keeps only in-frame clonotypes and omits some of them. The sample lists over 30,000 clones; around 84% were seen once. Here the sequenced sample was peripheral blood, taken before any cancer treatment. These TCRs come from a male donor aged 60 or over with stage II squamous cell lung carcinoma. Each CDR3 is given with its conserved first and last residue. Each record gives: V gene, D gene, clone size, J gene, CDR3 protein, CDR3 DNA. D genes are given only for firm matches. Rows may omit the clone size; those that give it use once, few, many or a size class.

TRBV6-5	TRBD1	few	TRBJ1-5	CASKTGESNQPQHF	TGTGCCAGCAAGACAGGGGAGAGCAATCAGCCCCAGCATTTT
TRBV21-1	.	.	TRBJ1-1	CASSKAQGPGNTEAFF	TGTGCCAGCAGCAAAGCCCAAGGGCCGGGGAACACTGAAGCTTTCTTT
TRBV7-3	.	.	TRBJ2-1	CASSSTVSGNNEQFF	TGTGCCAGCAGCTCTACCGTCTCGGGTAACAATGAGCAGTTCTTC
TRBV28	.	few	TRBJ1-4	CASKWAGGEKLFF	TGTGCCAGCAAGTGGGCCGGGGGCGAAAAACTGTTTTTT
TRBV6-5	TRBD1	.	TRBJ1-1	CASSYEAGGSEAFF	TGTGCCAGCAGTTACGAGGCAGGGGGCTCTGAAGCTTTCTTT
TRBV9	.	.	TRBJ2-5	CASSQLGGETQYF	TGTGCCAGCAGCCAATTGGGGGGAGAGACCCAGTACTTC
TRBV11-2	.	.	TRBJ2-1	CASSPWSAAYNEQFF	TGTGCCAGCAGCCCCTGGTCAGCAGCCTACAATGAGCAGTTCTTC
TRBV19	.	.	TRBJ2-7	CASSIRQGGDYEQYF	TGTGCCAGTAGTATCCGGCAGGGTGGAGACTACGAGCAGTACTTC
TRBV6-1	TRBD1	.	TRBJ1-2	CASSEASGDRGFNYGYTF	TGTGCCAGCAGTGAGGCTTCGGGGGACAGGGGGTTTAACTATGGCTACACCTTC
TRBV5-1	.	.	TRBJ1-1	CASSLGAPNTEAFF	TGCGCCAGCAGCTTGGGGGCACCAAACACTGAAGCTTTCTTT
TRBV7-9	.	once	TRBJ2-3	CASSFDRPTKNTQYF	TGTGCCAGCAGCTTCGACAGGCCTACCAAGAATACGCAGTATTTT
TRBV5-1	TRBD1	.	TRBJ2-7	CASSTWPGQGYEQYF	TGCGCCAGCAGCACTTGGCCGGGACAGGGGTACGAGCAGTACTTC
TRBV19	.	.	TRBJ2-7	CASKPAERYEQYF	TGTGCCAGTAAGCCGGCGGAGCGCTACGAGCAGTACTTC
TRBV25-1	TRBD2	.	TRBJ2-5	CATETSVVGGETQYF	TGTGCCACCGAGACTAGCGTGGTCGGGGGAGAGACCCAGTACTTC
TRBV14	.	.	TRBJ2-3	CASSPYTDTQYF	TGTGCCAGCAGCCCCTACACAGATACGCAGTATTTT
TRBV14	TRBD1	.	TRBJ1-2	CASSRRTPGQGNYGYTF	TGTGCCAGCAGCCGCCGAACCCCGGGACAGGGAAACTATGGCTACACCTTC
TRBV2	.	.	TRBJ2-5	CASSLLETQYF	TGTGCCAGCAGTCTCTTAGAGACCCAGTACTTC
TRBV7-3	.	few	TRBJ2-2	CASRPPENTGELFF	TGTGCCAGCAGACCCCCGGAAAACACCGGGGAGCTGTTTTTT
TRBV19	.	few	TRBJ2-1	CASTKGDPPYNEQFF	TGTGCCAGTACTAAGGGGGATCCTCCCTACAATGAGCAGTTCTTC
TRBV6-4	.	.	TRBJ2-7	CARDGTGFYEQYF	TGTGCCCGCGACGGGACTGGGTTCTACGAGCAGTACTTC
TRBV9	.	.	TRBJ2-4	CASSVELQGAKNIQYF	TGTGCCAGCAGCGTAGAGCTACAGGGCGCCAAAAACATTCAGTACTTC
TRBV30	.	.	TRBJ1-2	CALTPGTGNYGYTF	TGTGCCCTAACCCCCGGGACGGGCAACTATGGCTACACCTTC